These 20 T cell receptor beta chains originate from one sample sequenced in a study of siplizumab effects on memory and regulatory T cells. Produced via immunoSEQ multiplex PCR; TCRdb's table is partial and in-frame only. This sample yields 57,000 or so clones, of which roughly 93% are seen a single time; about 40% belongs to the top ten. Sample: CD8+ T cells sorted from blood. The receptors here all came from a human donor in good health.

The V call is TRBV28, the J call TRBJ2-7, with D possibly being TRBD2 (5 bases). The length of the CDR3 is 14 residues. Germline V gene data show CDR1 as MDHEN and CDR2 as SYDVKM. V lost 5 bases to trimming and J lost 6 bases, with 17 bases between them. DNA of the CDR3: TGTGCCAGCAGTGGCCGGGAAGCTAGCTCCGAGCAGTACTTC. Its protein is CASSGREASSEQYF.

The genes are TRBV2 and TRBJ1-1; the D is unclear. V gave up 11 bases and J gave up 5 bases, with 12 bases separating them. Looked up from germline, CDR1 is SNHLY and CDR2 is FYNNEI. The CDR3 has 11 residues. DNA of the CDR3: TGTGCCTTCGCACGCTCTACTGAAGCTTTCTTT. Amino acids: CAFARSTEAFF.

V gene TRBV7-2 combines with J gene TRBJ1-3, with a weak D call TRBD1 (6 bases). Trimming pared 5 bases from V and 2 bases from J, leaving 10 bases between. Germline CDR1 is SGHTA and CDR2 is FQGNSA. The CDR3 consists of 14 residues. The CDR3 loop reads CASSSNRAGNTIYF. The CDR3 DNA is TGTGCCAGCAGCAGTAACAGGGCTGGAAACACCATATATTTT.

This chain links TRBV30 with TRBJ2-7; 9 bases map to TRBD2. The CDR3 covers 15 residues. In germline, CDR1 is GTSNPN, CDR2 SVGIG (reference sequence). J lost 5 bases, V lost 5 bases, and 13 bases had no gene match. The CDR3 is CAWAGLANLLDEQYF. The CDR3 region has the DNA TGTGCCTGGGCGGGACTAGCTAACCTTCTCGACGAGCAGTACTTC.

Here the CDR3 reads CASSGVGQGYTEAFF. For the CDR3, the DNA is TGTGCCAGCAGCGGGGTGGGACAGGGATACACTGAAGCTTTCTTT. The V gene is TRBV5-8, the J gene TRBJ1-1; TRBD1 agrees at 9 bases. CDR3 length: 15 residues. The V segment lost 4 bases and the J segment 3 bases; nucleotides outside the gene matches: 7. The V gene's germline CDR1 is SGHTS and CDR2 YDEGEE.

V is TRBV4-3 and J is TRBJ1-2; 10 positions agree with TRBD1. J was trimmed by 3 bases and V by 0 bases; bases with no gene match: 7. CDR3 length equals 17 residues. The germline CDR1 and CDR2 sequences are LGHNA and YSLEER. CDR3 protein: CASSQDLGTGEDYGYTF. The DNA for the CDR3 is TGCGCCAGCAGCCAAGATTTGGGGACAGGGGAGGACTATGGCTACACCTTC.

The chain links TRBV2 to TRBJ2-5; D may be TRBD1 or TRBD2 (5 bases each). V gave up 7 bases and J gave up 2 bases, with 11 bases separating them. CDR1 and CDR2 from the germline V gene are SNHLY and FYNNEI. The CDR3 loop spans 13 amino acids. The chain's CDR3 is CASIGENQETQYF. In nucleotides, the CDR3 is TGTGCCAGCATAGGGGAGAATCAAGAGACCCAGTACTTC.

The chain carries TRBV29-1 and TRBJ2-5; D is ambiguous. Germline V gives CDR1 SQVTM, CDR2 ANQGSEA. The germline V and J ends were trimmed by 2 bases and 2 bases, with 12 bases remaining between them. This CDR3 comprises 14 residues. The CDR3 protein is CSVERLESQETQYF. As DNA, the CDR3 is TGCAGCGTTGAAAGGCTAGAATCACAAGAGACCCAGTACTTC.

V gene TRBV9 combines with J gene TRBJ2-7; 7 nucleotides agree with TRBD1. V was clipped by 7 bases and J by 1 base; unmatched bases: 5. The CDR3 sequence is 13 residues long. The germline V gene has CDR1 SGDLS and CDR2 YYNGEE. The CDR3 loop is CASAPGGSYEQYF. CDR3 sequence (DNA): TGTGCCAGCGCTCCAGGGGGTTCCTACGAGCAGTACTTC.

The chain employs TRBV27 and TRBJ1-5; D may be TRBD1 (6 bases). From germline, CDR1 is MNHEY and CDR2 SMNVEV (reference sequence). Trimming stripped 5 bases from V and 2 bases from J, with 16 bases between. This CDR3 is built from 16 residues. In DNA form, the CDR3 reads TGTGCCAGCAGTCTCAGGGGACTGGGAGGCAATCAGCCCCAGCATTTT. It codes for CASSLRGLGGNQPQHF.

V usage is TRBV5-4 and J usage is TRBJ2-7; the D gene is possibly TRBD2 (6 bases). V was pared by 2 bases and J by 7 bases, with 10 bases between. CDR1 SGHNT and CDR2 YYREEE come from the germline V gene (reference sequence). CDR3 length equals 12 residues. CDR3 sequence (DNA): TGTGCCAGCAGCTTAGGAAGCGGGGAGCAGTACTTC. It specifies CASSLGSGEQYF.

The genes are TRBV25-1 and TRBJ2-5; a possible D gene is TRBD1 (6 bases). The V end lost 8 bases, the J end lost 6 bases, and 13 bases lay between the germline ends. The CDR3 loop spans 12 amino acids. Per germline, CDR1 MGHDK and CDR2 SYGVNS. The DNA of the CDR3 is TGTGCCAGCGGGGGCCTCCGAAAGACCCAGTACTTC. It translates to CASGGLRKTQYF.

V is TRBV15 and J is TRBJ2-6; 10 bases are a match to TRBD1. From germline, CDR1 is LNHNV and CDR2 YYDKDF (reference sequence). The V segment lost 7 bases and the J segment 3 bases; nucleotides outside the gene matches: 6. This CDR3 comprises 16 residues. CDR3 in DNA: TGTGCCACCACCCCGGGACAGGGGATTGGGGCCAACGTCCTGACTTTC. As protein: CATTPGQGIGANVLTF.

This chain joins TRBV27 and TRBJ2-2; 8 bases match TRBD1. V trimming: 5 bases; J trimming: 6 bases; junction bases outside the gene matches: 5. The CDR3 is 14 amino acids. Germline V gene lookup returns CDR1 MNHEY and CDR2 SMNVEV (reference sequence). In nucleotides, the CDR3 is TGTGCCAGCAGTAGGGCAGGGGGCTCCGGGGAGCTGTTTTTT. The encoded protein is CASSRAGGSGELFF.

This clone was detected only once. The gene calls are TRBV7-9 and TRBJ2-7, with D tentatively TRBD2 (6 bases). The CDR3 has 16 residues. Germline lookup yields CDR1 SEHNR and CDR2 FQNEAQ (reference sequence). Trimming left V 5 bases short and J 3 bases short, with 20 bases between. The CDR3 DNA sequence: TGTGCCAGCAGCCTCTTGGGGACTTCAGCGATCTACGAGCAGTACTTC. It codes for CASSLLGTSAIYEQYF.

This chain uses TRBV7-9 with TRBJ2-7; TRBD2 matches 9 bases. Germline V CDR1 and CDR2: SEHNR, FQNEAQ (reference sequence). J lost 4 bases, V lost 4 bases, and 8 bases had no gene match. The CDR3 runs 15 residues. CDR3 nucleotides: TGTGCCAGCAGCTATACCCCCAGCGGGGGGTACGAGCAGTACTTC. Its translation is CASSYTPSGGYEQYF. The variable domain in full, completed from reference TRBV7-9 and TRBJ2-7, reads DTGVSQNPRHKITKRGQNVTFRCDPISEHNRLYWYRQTLGQGPEFLTYFQNEAQLEKSRLLSDRFSAERPKGSFSTLEIQRTEQGDSAMYLCASSYTPSGGYEQYFGPGTRLTVT.

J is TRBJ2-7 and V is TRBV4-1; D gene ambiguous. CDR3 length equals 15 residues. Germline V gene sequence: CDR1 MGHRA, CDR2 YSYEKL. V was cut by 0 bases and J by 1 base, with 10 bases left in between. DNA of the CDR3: TGCGCCAGCAGCCAAGATAATAGGCCTTCCTACGAGCAGTACTTC. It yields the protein CASSQDNRPSYEQYF.

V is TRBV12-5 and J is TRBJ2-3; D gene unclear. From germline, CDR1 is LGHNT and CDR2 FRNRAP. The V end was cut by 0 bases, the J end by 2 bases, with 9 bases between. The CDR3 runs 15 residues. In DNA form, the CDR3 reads TGTGCTAGTGGTTTGGTAGCGTGGGACACAGATACGCAGTATTTT. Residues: CASGLVAWDTDTQYF. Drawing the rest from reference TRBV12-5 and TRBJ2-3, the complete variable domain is DARVTQTPRHKVTEMGQEVTMRCQPILGHNTVFWYRQTMMQGLELLAYFRNRAPLDDSGMPKDRFSAEMPDATLATLKIQPSEPRDSAVYFCASGLVAWDTDTQYFGPGTRLTVL.

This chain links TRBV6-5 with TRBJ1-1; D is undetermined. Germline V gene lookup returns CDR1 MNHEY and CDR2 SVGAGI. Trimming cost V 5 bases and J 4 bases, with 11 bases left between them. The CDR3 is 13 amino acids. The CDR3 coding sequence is TGTGCCAGCAGTCCGGGATCCTTCACTGAAGCTTTCTTT. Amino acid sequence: CASSPGSFTEAFF.

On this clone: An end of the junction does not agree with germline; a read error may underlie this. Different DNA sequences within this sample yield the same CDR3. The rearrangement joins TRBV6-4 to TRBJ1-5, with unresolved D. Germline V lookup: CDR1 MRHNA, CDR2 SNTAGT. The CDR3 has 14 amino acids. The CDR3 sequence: CASSEVLENQPQHF. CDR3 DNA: TGTGCCAGCAGTGAGGTTTTGGAGAATCAACCCCAGCATTTT.